This T cell receptor beta chain stems from a study of T-cell reconstitution after alpha-beta-depleted transplantation in children. This clonotype was seen repeatedly, ten times or more. Its specificity is not known. The study, taken as a whole, reports: Surviving recipient T cells and thymic progenitors underlay high day-60 TCRbeta diversity in some patients. T-cell counts and diversity were attributed mostly to newly produced T cells one year after transplant. There were reportedly several hundred expanded graft clones from which alpha-beta T cells came about two months after transplant.

The V and J ends lost 4 bases and 5 bases respectively, with 12 bases between them. CDR3 size: 14 residues. Germline CDR1 and CDR2: SGHRS and YFSETQ. During its preparation, the TCRbeta library received unique molecular identifiers. TCRdb recomputed calls from the PCR reads with MiXCR, one row per CDR3 protein. The data show hundreds of thousands of distinct CDR3 sequences, 10% to 15% seen once. The material was PBMCs, mostly from graft donor cells, obtained 360 days after TCRalphabeta/CD19-depleted stem cell transplant. The clonotype comes from a male patient younger than 18 who had a stem cell transplant for acute myeloid leukemia, so the T cells may come from the graft donor. The chain carries TRBV5-1 and TRBJ2-2; the D call may be TRBD1 or TRBD2 (5 bases each). The CDR3 DNA follows: TGCGCCAGCAGCCCTCGGGGACCTACCGGGGAGCTGTTTTTT. This translates into CASSPRGPTGELFF.